These T cell receptor beta chains were read from a single sample in a study of cytomegalovirus exposure and HLA in healthy donors. Clones were sequenced by immunoSEQ multiplex PCR, and TCRdb holds only the in-frame ones, with some missing. The sample comprises over 100,000 clones, around 10% of which are singletons, and about 7.5% rests with the top ten. Sequenced sample: PBMCs. These receptors all stem from a woman aged 40 to 50 in good health and CMV-seropositive. Each CDR3 is given with its conserved first and last residue. The D gene is left open where the match is weak. Some rows mark clone size as missing; the rest say once, few, many or name a class of expanded clone.

j_gene | d_gene | v_gene | abundance | len | CDR3aa | CDR3nt
TRBJ2-7 | TRBD1 | TRBV7-2 | few | 13 | CASSGTVSYEQYF | TGTGCCAGCAGCGGGACAGTCTCCTACGAGCAGTACTTC
TRBJ2-3 | - | TRBV9 | - | 15 | CASARGGGITDTQYF | TGTGCCAGCGCCCGAGGGGGGGGAATCACAGATACGCAGTATTTT
TRBJ1-2 | - | TRBV5-1 | - | 12 | CASSLDREGYTF | TGCGCCAGCAGCTTGGACAGGGAAGGCTACACCTTC
TRBJ2-2 | TRBD2 | TRBV7-2 | few | 15 | CASSSGTPNTGELFF | TGTGCCAGCAGCAGCGGGACTCCGAACACCGGGGAGCTGTTTTTT
TRBJ2-1 | TRBD2 | TRBV27 | few | 15 | CASSLGAGARNEQFF | TGTGCCAGCAGTTTAGGAGCGGGGGCGCGGAATGAGCAGTTCTTC
TRBJ1-4 | - | TRBV6-5 | few | 15 | CASSYAVATNEKLFF | TGTGCCAGCAGTTACGCGGTGGCAACTAATGAAAAACTGTTTTTT
TRBJ1-6 | - | TRBV2 | few | 14 | CASSEQVYNSPLHF | TGTGCCAGCAGTGAACAGGTCTATAATTCACCCCTCCACTTT
TRBJ2-5 | - | TRBV4-3 | few | 13 | CASSQDFKETQYF | TGCGCCAGCAGCCAGGACTTTAAAGAGACCCAGTACTTC
TRBJ2-7 | - | TRBV9 | - | 15 | CASSVAAGARYEQYF | TGTGCCAGCAGCGTAGCGGCGGGGGCTCGTTACGAGCAGTACTTC
TRBJ1-2 | - | TRBV29-1 | few | 11 | CSVGSDRLYTF | TGCAGCGTTGGATCAGACAGGCTCTACACCTTC
TRBJ1-6 | - | TRBV6-6 | - | 16 | CASRSDRGIGGSPLHF | TGTGCCAGCAGATCCGACCGGGGTATAGGGGGTTCACCCCTCCACTTT
TRBJ2-7 | TRBD1 | TRBV6-5 | few | 14 | CASSYRGQGDEQYF | TGTGCCAGCAGTTACAGGGGACAGGGTGACGAGCAGTACTTC
TRBJ2-1 | - | TRBV12-5 | few | 16 | CASGVNTGVSYNEQFF | TGTGCTAGTGGAGTCAATACGGGGGTCTCCTACAATGAGCAGTTCTTC
TRBJ1-2 | TRBD1 | TRBV6-1 | few | 14 | CASTLSGAGGGYTF | TGTGCCAGCACCCTCAGTGGGGCAGGGGGTGGCTACACCTTC
TRBJ2-7 | TRBD1 | TRBV2 | - | 14 | CASSTSGTGGEQYF | TGTGCCAGCAGTACTTCCGGGACAGGGGGCGAGCAGTACTTC
TRBJ1-4 | TRBD1 | TRBV7-9 | few | 15 | CASSAGTAPNEKLFF | TGTGCCAGCAGCGCCGGGACAGCCCCTAATGAAAAACTGTTTTTT
TRBJ1-1 | - | TRBV10-3 | - | 14 | CAISDHTTNTEAFF | TGTGCCATCAGTGATCACACTACGAACACTGAAGCTTTCTTT
TRBJ2-3 | - | TRBV2 | few | 12 | CASSSSTDTQYF | TGTGCCAGCAGTTCGAGCACAGATACGCAGTATTTT
TRBJ2-3 | - | TRBV6-6 | many | 13 | CASNSAAGNTQYF | TGTGCCAGCAATTCCGCTGCGGGGAATACGCAGTATTTT
TRBJ2-5 | - | TRBV7-9 | - | 13 | CASSLAGGETQYF | TGTGCCAGCAGCTTAGCAGGGGGAGAGACCCAGTACTTC
TRBJ2-7 | TRBD1 | TRBV29-1 | few | 15 | CSVITGTGYSYEQYF | TGCAGCGTTATAACCGGGACAGGATACTCCTACGAGCAGTACTTC